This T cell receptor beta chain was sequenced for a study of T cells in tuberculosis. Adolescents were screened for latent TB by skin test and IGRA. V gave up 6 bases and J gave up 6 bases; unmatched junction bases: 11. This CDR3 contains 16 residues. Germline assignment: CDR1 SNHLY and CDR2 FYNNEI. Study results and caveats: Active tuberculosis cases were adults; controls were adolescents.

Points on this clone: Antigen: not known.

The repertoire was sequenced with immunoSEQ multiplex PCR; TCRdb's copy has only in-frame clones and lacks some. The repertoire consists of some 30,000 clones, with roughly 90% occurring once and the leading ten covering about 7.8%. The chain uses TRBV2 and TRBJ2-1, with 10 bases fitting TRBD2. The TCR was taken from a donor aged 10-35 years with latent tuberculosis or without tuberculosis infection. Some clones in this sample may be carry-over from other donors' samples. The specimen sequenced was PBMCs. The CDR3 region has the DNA TGTGCCAGCAGCCCCGGGACTAGCGAAGGGGGCAATGAGCAGTTCTTC. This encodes CASSPGTSEGGNEQFF.